A single T cell receptor beta chain is shown here with its context. This entry is derived from a study of shared clonotypes between healthy human individuals. Study-wide background: For every donor, three CD4 naive, three CD4 memory, two CD8 naive and one CD8 memory plates were used.

The V segment lost 1 base and the J segment 3 bases; nucleotides outside the gene matches: 6. Germline V gene lookup returns CDR1 SGHVS and CDR2 FQNEAQ. The CDR3 is made up of 17 amino acids. Naive CD8 cells, CD45RO-negative and positively selected for CCR7, excluded terminally differentiated effector memory CD45RA+ cells. TCRdb's table, derived via immunoSEQ multiplex PCR, lists solely in-frame clones and lacks some. The sample has approximately 2,000,000 clones, roughly 95% seen once. The chain joins TRBV7-8 to TRBJ2-3, with 11 bases fitting TRBD2. The TCR originated in a man aged 18-30 years in good health. Some clones in this sample may be carry-over from other donors' samples. Input material: naive CD8+ T cells from PBMCs. The CDR3 DNA follows: TGTGCCAGCAGCTTAGTTGCTAGCGGGAGGCCGACAGATACGCAGTATTTT. Residues: CASSLVASGRPTDTQYF.